This T cell receptor (beta chain) was recorded in a study of CD8 T cells in ankylosing spondylitis. On this clonotype: No antigen is known for it.

Using its own MiXCR run on the 5' RACE reads, TCRdb lists one record per CDR3 protein. The sample lists more than 600,000 distinct CDR3 sequences, around a fifth occurring once. Points from the study as a whole: Apparently characteristic of ankylosing spondylitis blood was a TCR beta motif (about 8 highly homologous variants).

Looked up from germline, CDR1 is MDHEN and CDR2 is SYDVKM. V gave up 3 bases and J gave up 0 bases, with 8 bases separating them. CDR3 length: 14 residues. The sequenced sample was blood, either unsorted or a sorted T cell fraction (not recorded which). This chain uses TRBV28 with TRBJ1-1; no firm D call. The sequence was collected from a male donor with ankylosing spondylitis. The CDR3 DNA follows: TGTGCCAGCAGTTTGAGGAGCTTGAACACTGAAGCTTTCTTT. Translation gives CASSLRSLNTEAFF. Supplemented by reference TRBV28 and TRBJ1-1, the full variable domain reads DVKVTQSSRYLVKRTGEKVFLECVQDMDHENMFWYRQDPGLGLRLIYFSYDVKMKEKGDIPEGYSVSREKKERFSLILESASTNQTSMYLCASSLRSLNTEAFFGQGTRLTVV.